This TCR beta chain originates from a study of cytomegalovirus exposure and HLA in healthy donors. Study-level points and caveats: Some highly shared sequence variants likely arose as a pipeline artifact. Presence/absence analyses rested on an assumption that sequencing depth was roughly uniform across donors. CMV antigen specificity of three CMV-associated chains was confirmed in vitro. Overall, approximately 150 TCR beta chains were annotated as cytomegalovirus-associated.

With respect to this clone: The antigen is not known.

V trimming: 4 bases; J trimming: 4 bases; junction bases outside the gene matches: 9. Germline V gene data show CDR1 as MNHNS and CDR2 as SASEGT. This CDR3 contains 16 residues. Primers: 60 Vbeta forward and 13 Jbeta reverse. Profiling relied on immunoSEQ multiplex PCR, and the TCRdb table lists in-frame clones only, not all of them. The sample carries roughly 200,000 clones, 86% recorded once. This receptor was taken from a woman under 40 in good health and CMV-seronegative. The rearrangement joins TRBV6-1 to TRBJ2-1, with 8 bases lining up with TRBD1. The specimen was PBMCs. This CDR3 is CASSGETGVFYNEQFF. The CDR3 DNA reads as TGTGCCAGCAGTGGAGAGACAGGGGTCTTTTACAATGAGCAGTTCTTC.